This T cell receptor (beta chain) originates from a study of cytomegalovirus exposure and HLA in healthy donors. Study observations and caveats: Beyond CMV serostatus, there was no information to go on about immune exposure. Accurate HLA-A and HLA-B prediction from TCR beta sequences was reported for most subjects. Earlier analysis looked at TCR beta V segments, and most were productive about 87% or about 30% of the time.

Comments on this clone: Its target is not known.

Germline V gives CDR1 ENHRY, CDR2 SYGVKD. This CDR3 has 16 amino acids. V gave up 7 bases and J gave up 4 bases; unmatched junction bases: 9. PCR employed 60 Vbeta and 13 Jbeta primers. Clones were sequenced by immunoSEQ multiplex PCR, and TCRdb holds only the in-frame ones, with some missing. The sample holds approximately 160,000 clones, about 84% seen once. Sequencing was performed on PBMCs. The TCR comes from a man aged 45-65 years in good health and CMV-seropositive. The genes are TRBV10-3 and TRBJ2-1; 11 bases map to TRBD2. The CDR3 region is CAITRTSGHSYNEQFF. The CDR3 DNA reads TGTGCCATCACCCGGACTAGCGGGCATTCTTACAATGAGCAGTTCTTC.